This note documents a single TCR beta chain sequence. These data come from a study of T cell responses to AZD1222 COVID-19 vaccine. The germline CDR1 and CDR2 sequences are SGHRS and YFSETQ. Trimming removed 1 base from V and 9 bases from J, with 20 bases in between. The CDR3 runs 16 residues. Second-dose intervals of approximately 4 or approximately 12 weeks were pooled. TCRdb's copy holds only in-frame clones and misses some; the assay was immunoSEQ multiplex PCR. The table includes 75,000 to 95,000 clones, 75% to 90% detected once. The origin of this receptor is an adult who received the AZD1222 COVID-19 vaccine. The chain carries TRBV5-1 and TRBJ2-1, with unresolved D. The specimen comprised peripheral blood, sampled 28 days after the second AZD1222 dose. The CDR3 loop is CASSLKASRFIGEQFF. CDR3 DNA sequence: TGCGCCAGCAGCTTGAAGGCGAGTAGGTTTATCGGTGAGCAGTTCTTC. Full variable domain (rest looked up from reference TRBV5-1 and TRBJ2-1): KAGVTQTPRYLIKTRGQQVTLSCSPISGHRSVSWYQQTPGQGLQFLFEYFSETQRNKGNFPGRFSGRQFSNSRSEMNVSTLELGDSALYLCASSLKASRFIGEQFFGPGTRLTVL.